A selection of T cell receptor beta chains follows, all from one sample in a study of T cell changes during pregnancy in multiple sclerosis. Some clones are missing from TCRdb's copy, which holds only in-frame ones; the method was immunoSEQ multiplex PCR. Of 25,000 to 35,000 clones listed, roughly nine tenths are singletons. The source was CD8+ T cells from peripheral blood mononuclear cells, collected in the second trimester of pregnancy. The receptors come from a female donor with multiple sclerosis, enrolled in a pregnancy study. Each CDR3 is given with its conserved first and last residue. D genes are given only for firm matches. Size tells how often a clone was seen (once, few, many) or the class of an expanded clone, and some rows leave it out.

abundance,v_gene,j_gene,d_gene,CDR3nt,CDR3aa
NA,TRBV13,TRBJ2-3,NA,TGTGCCAGCAGCTTAGACCCGGGGGGCGATACGCAGTATTTT,CASSLDPGGDTQYF
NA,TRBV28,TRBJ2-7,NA,TGTGCCAGCAGTTTACCAGGGGCACTAGCGCTGTACGAGCAGTACTTC,CASSLPGALALYEQYF
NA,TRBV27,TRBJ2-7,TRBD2,TGTGCCAGCAGTCCCGGGAGGCCACCCGCGGAGCAGTACTTC,CASSPGRPPAEQYF
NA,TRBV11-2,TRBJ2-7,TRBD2,TGTGCCAGCAGCTATGAGACTAGCGGGAGATCCTACGAGCAGTACTTC,CASSYETSGRSYEQYF
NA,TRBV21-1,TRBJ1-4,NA,TGTGCCAGCAGCAAAGCAGGCACAGATAAAGACGATGAAAAACTGTTTTTT,CASSKAGTDKDDEKLFF
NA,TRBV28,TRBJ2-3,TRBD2,TGTGCCAGCAGTTTTCGACGCGGGAGGGTGGGGGCAGATACGCAGTATTTT,CASSFRRGRVGADTQYF
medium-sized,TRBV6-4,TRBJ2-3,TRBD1,TGTGCCAGCAGTGACTCGGGAGGGACAGGGATTAGTACGCAGTATTTT,CASSDSGGTGISTQYF
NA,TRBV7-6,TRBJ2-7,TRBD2,TGTGCCAGCAGCTTAATGTGGACTAGCGGGAGCTCGGCCTACGAGCAGTACTTC,CASSLMWTSGSSAYEQYF
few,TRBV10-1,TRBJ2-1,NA,TGCGCCAGCAGTGGGAGGGGGGGGCCCTCCTACAATGAGCAGTTCTTC,CASSGRGGPSYNEQFF
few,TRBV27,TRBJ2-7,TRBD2,TGTGCCAGCAGTTACGGGAGGGCCGGTGAGCAGTACTTC,CASSYGRAGEQYF
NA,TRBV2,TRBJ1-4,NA,TGTGCCAGCAGTGAAGGAGATGATCCGGAAAAACTGTTTTTT,CASSEGDDPEKLFF
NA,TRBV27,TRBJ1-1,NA,TGTGCCAGCAGTTTATACGGGGGATCTACTTTCTTT,CASSLYGGSTFF
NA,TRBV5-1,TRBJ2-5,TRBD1,TGCGCCAGCACCGGGATGGGACAGCCTCAAGAGACCCAGTACTTC,CASTGMGQPQETQYF
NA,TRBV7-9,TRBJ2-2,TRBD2,TGTGCCAGCAGCTTAGCCGGCGGGGGGCCAAACACCGGGGAGCTGTTTTTT,CASSLAGGGPNTGELFF
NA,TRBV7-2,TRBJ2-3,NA,TGTGCCAGCAGCGTAAACCGGGAGCTTACTGATACGCAGTATTTT,CASSVNRELTDTQYF
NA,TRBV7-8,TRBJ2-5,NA,TGTGCCAGCAGTTCGGGGTCGGGAGCCTACCAAGAGACCCAGTACTTC,CASSSGSGAYQETQYF
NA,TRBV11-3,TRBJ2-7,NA,TGTGCCAGCAGCTTAGATCTCGACAACTACGAGCAGTACTTC,CASSLDLDNYEQYF
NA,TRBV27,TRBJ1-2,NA,TGTGCCAGCAGTAATACAGGAACGGGCTATGGCTACACCTTC,CASSNTGTGYGYTF
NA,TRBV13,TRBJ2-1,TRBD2,TGTGCCAGCAGCCCCGGGACTAGCGGGGAGCAGTTCTTC,CASSPGTSGEQFF
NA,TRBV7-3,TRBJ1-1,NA,TGTGCCAGCAGCTTGGACAGGAACACTGAAGCTTTCTTT,CASSLDRNTEAFF
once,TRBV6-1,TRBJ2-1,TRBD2,TGTGCCAGCATTCAGCGGGGGCCCTACAATGAGCAGTTCTTC,CASIQRGPYNEQFF
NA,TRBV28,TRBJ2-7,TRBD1,TGTGCCAGCAGCTCCGGGACAGGGTCAATCTACGAGCAGTACTTC,CASSSGTGSIYEQYF
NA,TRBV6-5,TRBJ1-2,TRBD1,TGTGCCAGCAGTTACGGGACAGGGGTTTCTGGCTACACCTTC,CASSYGTGVSGYTF
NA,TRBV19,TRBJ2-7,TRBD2,TGTGCCAGTAGCCTTCTAGCGGGAGGTTACGAGCAGTACTTC,CASSLLAGGYEQYF
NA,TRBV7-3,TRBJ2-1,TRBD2,TGTGCCAGCAGCTTATCCAGCGGGGGGGACAATGAGCAGTTCTTC,CASSLSSGGDNEQFF
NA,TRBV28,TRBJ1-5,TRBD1,TGTGCCAGCAGCCTCAGGGGGTATCTGAGTCCCCAGCATTTT,CASSLRGYLSPQHF
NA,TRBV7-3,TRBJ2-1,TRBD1,TGTGCCAGCAGCCCGGGACAGGCATACAATGAGCAGTTCTTC,CASSPGQAYNEQFF
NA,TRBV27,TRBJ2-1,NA,TGTGCCAGCAGTTTGGGGGCAAGCAATGAGCAGTTCTTC,CASSLGASNEQFF
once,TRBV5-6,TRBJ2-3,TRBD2,TGTGCCAGCAGCCTTCTTACGGGGGGGCCCCATACGCAGTATTTT,CASSLLTGGPHTQYF
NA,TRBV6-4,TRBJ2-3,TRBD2,TGTGCCAGCAGATCGGGGGGGCCCGCAGATACGCAGTATTTT,CASRSGGPADTQYF
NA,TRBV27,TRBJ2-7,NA,TGTGCCAGCAGTTTATTTAGCGGTGGTTCCGAGCAGTACTTC,CASSLFSGGSEQYF
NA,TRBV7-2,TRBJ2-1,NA,TGTGCCAGCAGCTTATCGCCGGAGCGCTCCTACAATGAGCAGTTCTTC,CASSLSPERSYNEQFF
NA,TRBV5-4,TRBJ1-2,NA,TGTGCCAGCCTTTTCTACGTACCAGGAATACCAGGAAAGACCTATGGCTACACCTTC,CASLFYVPGIPGKTYGYTF
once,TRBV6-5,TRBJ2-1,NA,TGTGCCAGCAGCCCCGGACAGCTCTACAATGAGCAGTTCTTC,CASSPGQLYNEQFF
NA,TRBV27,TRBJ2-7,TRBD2,TGTGCCAGCAGCTTTAGACTAGCGGGAGACTACGAGCAGTACTTC,CASSFRLAGDYEQYF
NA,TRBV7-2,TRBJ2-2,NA,TGTGCCAGCAGCGCATTAGGGGGCACCGGGGAGCTGTTTTTT,CASSALGGTGELFF
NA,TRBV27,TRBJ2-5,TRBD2,TGTGCCAGCAGTTTATCAAGGGCGGGAGTATGGGAGACCCAGTACTTC,CASSLSRAGVWETQYF
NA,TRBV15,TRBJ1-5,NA,TGTGCCACCAGCAGAAAAGGGGATCAGCCCCAGCATTTT,CATSRKGDQPQHF
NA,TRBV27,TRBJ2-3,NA,TGTGCCAGCAGTTTATCGGCAGTTTACACAGATACGCAGTATTTT,CASSLSAVYTDTQYF
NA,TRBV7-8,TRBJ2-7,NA,TGTGCCAGCAGCTTAGCGACTAACTACGAGCAGTACTTC,CASSLATNYEQYF
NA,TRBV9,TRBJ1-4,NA,TGTGCCAGCAGCCCCACCGGGGCAACTAATGAAAAACTGTTTTTT,CASSPTGATNEKLFF
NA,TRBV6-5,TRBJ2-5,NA,TGTGCCAGCAGTTACTCCTCAGGGGAAGAGACCCAGTACTTC,CASSYSSGEETQYF
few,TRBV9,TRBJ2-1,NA,TGTGCCAGCAGCACCTCTGGAGGTCGCAATGAGCAGTTCTTC,CASSTSGGRNEQFF
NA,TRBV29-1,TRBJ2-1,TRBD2,TGCAGCGCAGGGACTAGCGGGAGCAATGAGCAGTTCTTC,CSAGTSGSNEQFF
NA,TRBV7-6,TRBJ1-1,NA,TGTGCCAGCAGCTTGGGGAGGAACACTGAAGCTTTCTTT,CASSLGRNTEAFF
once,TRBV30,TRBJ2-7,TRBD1,TGTGCCTGGAGTGATGGGACAGGAGCCTACGAGCAGTACTTC,CAWSDGTGAYEQYF
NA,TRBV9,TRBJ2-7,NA,TGTGCCAGCAGCGCATCGGACTTTTACGAGCAGTACTTC,CASSASDFYEQYF
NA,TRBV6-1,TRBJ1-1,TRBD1,TGTGCCAGCAGTGAATCGGGGACAGGGGGCCGAATGAACACTGAAGCTTTCTTT,CASSESGTGGRMNTEAFF
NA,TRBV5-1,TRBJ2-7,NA,TGCGCCAGCAGCCTAGCAGGAGTGTACGAGCAGTACTTC,CASSLAGVYEQYF
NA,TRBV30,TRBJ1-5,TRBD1,TGTGCCGGGACAGCACTATTCAATCAGCCCCAGCATTTT,CAGTALFNQPQHF
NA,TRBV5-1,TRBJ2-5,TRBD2,TGCGCCAGCAGCTCTGGACTAGCGGGGCCCCTCGGGGAGACCCAGTACTTC,CASSSGLAGPLGETQYF
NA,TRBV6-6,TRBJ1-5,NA,TGTGCCAGCAGTCTCCCAGGGTTAGAGCCCCAGCATTTT,CASSLPGLEPQHF
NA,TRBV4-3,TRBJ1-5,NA,TGCGCCAGCAGCCAAGGAACTGATAGCAATCAGCCCCAGCATTTT,CASSQGTDSNQPQHF
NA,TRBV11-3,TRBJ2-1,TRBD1,TGTGCCAGCAGCCCACAGGGGATCGGAAGAAATGGGAATGAGCAGTTCTTC,CASSPQGIGRNGNEQFF
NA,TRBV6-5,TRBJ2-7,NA,TGTGCCAGCAGCCAAACTGCTAGCTACGAGCAGTACTTC,CASSQTASYEQYF
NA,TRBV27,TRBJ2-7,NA,TGTGCCAGCAGTTTAAGTCCCGGTTCGAGCTCCTACGAGCAGTACTTC,CASSLSPGSSSYEQYF
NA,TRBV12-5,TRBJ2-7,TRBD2,TGTGCTAGTGGTTTGGTTGGGAGACTAGCGGACCCGTACTACGAGCAGTACTTC,CASGLVGRLADPYYEQYF